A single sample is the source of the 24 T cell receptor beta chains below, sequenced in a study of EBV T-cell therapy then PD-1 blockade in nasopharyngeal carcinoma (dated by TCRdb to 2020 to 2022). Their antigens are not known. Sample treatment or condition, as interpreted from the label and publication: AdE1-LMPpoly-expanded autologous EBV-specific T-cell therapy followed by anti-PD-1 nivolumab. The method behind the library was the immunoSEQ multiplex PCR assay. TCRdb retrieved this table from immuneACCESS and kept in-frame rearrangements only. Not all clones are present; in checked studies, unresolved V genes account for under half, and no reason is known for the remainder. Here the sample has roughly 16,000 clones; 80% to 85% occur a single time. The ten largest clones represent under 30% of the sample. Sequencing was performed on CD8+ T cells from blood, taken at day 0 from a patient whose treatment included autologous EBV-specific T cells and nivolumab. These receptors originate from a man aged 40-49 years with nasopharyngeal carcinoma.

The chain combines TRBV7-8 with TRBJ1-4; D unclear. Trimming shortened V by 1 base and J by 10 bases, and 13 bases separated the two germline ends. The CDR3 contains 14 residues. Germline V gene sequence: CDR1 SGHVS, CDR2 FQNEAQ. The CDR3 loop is CASSLVITPGKLFF. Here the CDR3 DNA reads TGTGCCAGCAGCTTAGTCATTACGCCGGGAAAACTGTTTTTT.

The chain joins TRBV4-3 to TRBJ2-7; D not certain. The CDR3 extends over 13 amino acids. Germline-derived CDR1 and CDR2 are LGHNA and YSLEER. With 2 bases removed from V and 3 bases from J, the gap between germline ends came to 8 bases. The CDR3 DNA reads TGCGCCAGCAGCCAATTCCAAGGCTACGAGCAGTACTTC. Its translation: CASSQFQGYEQYF.

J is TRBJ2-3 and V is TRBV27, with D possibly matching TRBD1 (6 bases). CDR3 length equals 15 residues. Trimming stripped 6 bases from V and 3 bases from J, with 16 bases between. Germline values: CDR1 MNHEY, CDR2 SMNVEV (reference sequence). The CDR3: CASRDNRVATDTQYF. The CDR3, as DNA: TGTGCCAGCAGGGATAACAGGGTAGCAACAGATACGCAGTATTTT.

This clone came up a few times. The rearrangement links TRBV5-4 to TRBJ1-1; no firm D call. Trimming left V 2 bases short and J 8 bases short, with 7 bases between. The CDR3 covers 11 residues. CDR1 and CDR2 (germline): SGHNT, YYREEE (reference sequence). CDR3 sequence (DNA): TGTGCCAGCAGCTTCGCGGGGGAAGCTTTCTTT. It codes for CASSFAGEAFF.

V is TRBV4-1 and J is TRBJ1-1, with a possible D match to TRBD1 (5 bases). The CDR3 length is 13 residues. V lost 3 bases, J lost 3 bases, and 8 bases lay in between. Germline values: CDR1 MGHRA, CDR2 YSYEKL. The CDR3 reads CASSHWGYTEAFF. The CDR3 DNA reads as TGCGCCAGCAGCCATTGGGGCTACACTGAAGCTTTCTTT.

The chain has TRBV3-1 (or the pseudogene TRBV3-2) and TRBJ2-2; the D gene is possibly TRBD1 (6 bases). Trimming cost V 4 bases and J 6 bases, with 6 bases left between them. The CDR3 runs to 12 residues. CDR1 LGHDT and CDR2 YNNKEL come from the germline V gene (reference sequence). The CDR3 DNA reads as TGTGCCAGCAGCCGGACAGCCGGGGAGCTGTTTTTT. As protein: CASSRTAGELFF.

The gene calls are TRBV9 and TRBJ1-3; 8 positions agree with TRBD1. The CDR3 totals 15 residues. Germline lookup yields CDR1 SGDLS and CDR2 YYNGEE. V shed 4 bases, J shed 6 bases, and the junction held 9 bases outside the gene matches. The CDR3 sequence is CASSSETGVANTIYF. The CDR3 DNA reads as TGTGCCAGCAGCTCTGAGACAGGGGTGGCAAACACCATATATTTT.

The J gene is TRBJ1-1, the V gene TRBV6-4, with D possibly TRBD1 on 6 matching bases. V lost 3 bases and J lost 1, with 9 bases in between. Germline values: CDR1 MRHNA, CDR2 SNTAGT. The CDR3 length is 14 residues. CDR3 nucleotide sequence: TGTGCCAGCAGTGATGGACAGAAGAACACTGAAGCTTTCTTT. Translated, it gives CASSDGQKNTEAFF.

CDR3 residues: CASSFLDRLSNQPQHF. The CDR3 region has the DNA TGTGCCAGCAGTTTCCTCGACAGGCTTAGCAATCAGCCCCAGCATTTT. The chain joins TRBV6-5 to TRBJ1-5; TRBD1 is a possible D gene (6 bases). V lost 4 bases and J lost 0, with 13 bases in between. This CDR3 contains 16 residues. Germline V lookup: CDR1 MNHEY, CDR2 SVGAGI.

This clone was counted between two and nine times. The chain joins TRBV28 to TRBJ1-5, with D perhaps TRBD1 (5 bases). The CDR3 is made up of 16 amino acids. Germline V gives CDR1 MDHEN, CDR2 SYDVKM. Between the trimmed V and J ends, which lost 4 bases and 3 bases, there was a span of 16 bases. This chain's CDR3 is CASSSATDSFNQPQHF. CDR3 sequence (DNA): TGTGCCAGCAGTTCAGCGACAGATTCATTCAATCAGCCCCAGCATTTT.

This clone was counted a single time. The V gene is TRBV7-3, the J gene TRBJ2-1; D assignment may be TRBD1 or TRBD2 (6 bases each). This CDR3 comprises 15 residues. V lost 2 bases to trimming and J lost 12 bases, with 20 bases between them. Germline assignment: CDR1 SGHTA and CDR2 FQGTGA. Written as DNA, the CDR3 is TGTGCCAGCAGCTTATCCTGGACAGACCCGGAGGGGCAGTTCTTC. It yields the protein CASSLSWTDPEGQFF.

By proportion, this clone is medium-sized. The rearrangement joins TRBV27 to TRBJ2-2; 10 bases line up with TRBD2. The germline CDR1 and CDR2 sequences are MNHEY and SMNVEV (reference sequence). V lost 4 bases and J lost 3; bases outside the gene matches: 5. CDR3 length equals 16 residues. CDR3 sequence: CASSSLAGAHTGELFF. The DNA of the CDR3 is TGTGCCAGCAGTTCCCTAGCGGGGGCCCACACCGGGGAGCTGTTTTTT.

The CDR3 spells CASSQDPGVGGYTF. The CDR3 DNA is TGTGCCAGCAGCCAAGATCCTGGGGTCGGCGGCTACACCTTC. V gene TRBV3-1 (or the pseudogene TRBV3-2) combines with J gene TRBJ1-2; D unclear. CDR3 length equals 14 residues. Germline V gene data show CDR1 as LGHDT and CDR2 as YNNKEL (reference sequence). V was cut by 0 bases and J by 8 bases, with 13 bases left in between.

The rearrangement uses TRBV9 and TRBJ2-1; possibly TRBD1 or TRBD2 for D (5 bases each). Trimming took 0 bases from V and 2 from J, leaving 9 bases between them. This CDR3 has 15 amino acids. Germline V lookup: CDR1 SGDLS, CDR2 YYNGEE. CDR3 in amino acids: CASSVERDPYNEQFF. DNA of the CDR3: TGTGCCAGCAGCGTAGAAAGGGACCCCTACAATGAGCAGTTCTTC. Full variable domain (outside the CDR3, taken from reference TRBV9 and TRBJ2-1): DSGVTQTPKHLITATGQRVTLRCSPRSGDLSVYWYQQSLDQGLQFLIQYYNGEERAKGNILERFSAQQFPDLHSELNLSSLELGDSALYFCASSVERDPYNEQFFGPGTRLTVL.

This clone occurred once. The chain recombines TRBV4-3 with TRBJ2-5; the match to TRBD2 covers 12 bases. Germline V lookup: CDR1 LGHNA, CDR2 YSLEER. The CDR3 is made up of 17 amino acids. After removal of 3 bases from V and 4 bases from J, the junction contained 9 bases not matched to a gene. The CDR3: CASSHETSGGNRETQYF. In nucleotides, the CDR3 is TGCGCCAGCAGCCATGAAACTAGCGGGGGGAACCGAGAGACCCAGTACTTC.

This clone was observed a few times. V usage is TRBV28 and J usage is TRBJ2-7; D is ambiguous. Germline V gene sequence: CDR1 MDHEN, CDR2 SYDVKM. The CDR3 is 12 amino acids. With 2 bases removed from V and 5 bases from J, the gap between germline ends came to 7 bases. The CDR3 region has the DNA TGTGCCAGCAGTTTAGTTAGTAACGAGCAGTACTTC. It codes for CASSLVSNEQYF.

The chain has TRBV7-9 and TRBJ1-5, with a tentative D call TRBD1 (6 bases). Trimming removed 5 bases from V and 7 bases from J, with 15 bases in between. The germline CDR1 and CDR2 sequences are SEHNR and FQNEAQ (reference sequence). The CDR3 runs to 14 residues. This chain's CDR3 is CASSPSDSTQPQHF. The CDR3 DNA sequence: TGTGCCAGCAGCCCGTCGGACAGTACGCAGCCCCAGCATTTT.

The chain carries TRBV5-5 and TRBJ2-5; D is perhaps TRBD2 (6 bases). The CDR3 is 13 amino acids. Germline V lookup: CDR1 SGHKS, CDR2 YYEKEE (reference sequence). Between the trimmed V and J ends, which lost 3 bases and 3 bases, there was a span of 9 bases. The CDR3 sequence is CASSWGVEETQYF. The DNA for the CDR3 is TGTGCCAGCAGCTGGGGGGTGGAAGAGACCCAGTACTTC. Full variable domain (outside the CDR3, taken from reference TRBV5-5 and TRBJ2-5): DAGVTQSPTHLIKTRGQQVTLRCSPISGHKSVSWYQQVLGQGPQFIFQYYEKEERGRGNFPDRFSARQFPNYSSELNVNALLLGDSALYLCASSWGVEETQYFGPGTRLLVL.

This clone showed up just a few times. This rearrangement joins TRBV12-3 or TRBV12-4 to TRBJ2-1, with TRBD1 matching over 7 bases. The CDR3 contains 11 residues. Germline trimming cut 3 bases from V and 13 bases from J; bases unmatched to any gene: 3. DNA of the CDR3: TGTGCCAGCAGTTTTGGGACAGTTCAGTTCTTC. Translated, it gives CASSFGTVQFF.

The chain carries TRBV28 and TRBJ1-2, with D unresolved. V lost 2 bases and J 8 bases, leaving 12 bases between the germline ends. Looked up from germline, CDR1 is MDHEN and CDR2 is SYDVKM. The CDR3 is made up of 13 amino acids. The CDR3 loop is CASSLRYQAGYTF. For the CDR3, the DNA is TGTGCCAGCAGTTTAAGATATCAGGCCGGCTACACCTTC.

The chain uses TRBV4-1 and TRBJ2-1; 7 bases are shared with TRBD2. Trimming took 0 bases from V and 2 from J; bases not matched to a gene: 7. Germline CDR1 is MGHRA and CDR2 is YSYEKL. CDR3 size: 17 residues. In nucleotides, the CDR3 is TGCGCCAGCAGCCAAGAAGCGTCCAGCGGGGCCTACAATGAGCAGTTCTTC. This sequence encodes CASSQEASSGAYNEQFF.

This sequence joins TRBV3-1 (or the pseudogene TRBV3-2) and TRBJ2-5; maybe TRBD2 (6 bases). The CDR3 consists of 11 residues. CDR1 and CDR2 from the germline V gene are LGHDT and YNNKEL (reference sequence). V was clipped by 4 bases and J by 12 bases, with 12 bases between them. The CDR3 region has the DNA TGTGCCAGCAGCCTCGGGACTGTAGAGTACTTC. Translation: CASSLGTVEYF.

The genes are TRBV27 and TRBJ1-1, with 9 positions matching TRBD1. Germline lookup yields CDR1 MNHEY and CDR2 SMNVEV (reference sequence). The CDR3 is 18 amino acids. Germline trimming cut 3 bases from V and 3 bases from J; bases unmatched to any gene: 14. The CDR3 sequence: CASSFSPGQGGGYTEAFF. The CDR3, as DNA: TGTGCCAGCAGTTTCTCCCCGGGACAGGGCGGGGGATACACTGAAGCTTTCTTT.

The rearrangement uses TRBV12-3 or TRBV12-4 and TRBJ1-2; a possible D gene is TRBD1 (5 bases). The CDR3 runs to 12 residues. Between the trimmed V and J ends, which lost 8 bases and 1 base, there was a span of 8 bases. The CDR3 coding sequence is TGTGCCAGCGGAGGGGTTAACTATGGCTACACCTTC. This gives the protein CASGGVNYGYTF.